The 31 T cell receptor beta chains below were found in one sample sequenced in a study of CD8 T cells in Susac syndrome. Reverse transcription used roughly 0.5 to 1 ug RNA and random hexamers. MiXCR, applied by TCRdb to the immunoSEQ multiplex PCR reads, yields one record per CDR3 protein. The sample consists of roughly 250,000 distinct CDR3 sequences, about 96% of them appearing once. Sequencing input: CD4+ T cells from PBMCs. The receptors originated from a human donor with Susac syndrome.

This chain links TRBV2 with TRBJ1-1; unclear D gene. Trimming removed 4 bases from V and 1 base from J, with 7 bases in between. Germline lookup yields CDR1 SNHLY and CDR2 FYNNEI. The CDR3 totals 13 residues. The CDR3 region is CASSVEGNTEAFF. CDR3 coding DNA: TGTGCCAGCAGTGTCGAGGGGAACACTGAAGCTTTCTTT.

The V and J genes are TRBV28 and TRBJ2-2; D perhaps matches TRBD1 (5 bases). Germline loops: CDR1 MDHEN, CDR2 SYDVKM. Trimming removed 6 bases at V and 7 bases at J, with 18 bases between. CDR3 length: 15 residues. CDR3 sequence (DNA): TGTGCCAGCAGCCCCCCTAGGGGCTGGGGCGGGGAGCTGTTTTTT. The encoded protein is CASSPPRGWGGELFF.

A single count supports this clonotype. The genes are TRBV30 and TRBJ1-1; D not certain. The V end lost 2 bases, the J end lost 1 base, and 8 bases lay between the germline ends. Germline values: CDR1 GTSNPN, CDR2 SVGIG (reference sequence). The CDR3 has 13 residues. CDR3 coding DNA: TGTGCCTGGAGTCGTGTGGCGAACACTGAAGCTTTCTTT. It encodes CAWSRVANTEAFF.

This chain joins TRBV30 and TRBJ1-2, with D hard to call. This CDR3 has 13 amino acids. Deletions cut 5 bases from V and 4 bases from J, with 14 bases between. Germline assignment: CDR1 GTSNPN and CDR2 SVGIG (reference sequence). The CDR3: CAWFRRLPYGYTF. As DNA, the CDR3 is TGTGCCTGGTTCCGTCGGTTGCCCTATGGCTACACCTTC.

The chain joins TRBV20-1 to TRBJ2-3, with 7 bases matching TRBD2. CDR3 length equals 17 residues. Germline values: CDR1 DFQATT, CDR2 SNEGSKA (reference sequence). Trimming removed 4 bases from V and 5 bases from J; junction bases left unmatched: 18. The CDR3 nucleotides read TGCAGTGCTACTCGAAGGAATAAGGCGGGAGTCGGAGATACGCAGTATTTT. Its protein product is CSATRRNKAGVGDTQYF.

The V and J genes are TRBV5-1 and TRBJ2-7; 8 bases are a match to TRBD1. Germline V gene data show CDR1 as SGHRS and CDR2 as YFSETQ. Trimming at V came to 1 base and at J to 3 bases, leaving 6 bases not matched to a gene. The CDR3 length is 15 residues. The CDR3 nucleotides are TGCGCCAGCAGCTTGCTGGGACAGGCACACTACGAGCAGTACTTC. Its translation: CASSLLGQAHYEQYF.

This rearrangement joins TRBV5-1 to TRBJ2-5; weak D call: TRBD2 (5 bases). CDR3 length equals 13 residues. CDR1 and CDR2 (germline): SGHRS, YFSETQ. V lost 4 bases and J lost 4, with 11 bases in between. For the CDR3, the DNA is TGCGCCAGCAGCCCCGGGAAGAGAGAGACCCAGTACTTC. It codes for CASSPGKRETQYF.

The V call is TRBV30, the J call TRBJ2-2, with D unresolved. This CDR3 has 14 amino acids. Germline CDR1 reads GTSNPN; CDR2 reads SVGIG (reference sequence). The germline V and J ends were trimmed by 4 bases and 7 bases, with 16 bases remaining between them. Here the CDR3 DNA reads TGTGCCTGGACCAGCCGGTTGACGGGCGGGGAGCTGTTTTTT. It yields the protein CAWTSRLTGGELFF.

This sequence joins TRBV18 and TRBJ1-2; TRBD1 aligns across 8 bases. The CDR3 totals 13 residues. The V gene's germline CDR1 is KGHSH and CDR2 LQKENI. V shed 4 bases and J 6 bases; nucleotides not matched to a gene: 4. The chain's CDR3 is CASSRGQADGYTF. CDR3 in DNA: TGTGCCAGCTCACGGGGACAGGCTGATGGCTACACCTTC. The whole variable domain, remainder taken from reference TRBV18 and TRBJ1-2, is NAGVMQNPRHLVRRRGQEARLRCSPMKGHSHVYWYRQLPEEGLKFMVYLQKENIIDESGMPKERFSAEFPKEGPSILRIQQVVRGDSAAYFCASSRGQADGYTFGSGTRLTVV.

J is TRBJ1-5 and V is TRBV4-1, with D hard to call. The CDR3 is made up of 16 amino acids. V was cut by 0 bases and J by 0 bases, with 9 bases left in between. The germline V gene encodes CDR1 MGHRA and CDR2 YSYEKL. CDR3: CASSQDGVYSNQPQHF. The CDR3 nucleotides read TGCGCCAGCAGCCAAGATGGAGTATATAGCAATCAGCCCCAGCATTTT.

The CDR3: CSARDRQNYGYTF. The CDR3 coding sequence is TGCAGTGCTAGAGATCGGCAGAATTATGGCTACACCTTC. The genes are TRBV20-1 and TRBJ1-2; D not certain. V was clipped by 0 bases and J by 5 bases, with 10 bases between them. Per the germline V gene, CDR1 is DFQATT and CDR2 is SNEGSKA (reference sequence). The CDR3 length is 13 residues.

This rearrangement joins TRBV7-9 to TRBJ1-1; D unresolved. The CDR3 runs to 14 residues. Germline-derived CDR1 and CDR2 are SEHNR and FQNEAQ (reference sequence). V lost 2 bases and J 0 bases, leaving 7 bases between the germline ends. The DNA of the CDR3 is TGTGCCAGCAGCTTATCACCAGTGAACACTGAAGCTTTCTTT. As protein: CASSLSPVNTEAFF.

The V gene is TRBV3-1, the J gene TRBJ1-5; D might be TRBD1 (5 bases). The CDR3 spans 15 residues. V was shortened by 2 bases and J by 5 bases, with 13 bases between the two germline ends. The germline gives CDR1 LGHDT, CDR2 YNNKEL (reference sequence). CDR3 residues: CASSQYPGADQPQHF. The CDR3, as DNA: TGTGCCAGCAGCCAATACCCCGGGGCCGATCAGCCCCAGCATTTT.

This CDR3 is CASSVGSRGFFSTDTQYF. DNA of the CDR3: TGTGCCAGCAGCGTAGGCAGCCGAGGGTTTTTCAGCACAGATACGCAGTATTTT. The chain uses TRBV9 and TRBJ2-3, with a possible D match to TRBD2 (5 bases). The V end lost 0 bases, the J end lost 0 bases, and 17 bases lay between the germline ends. This CDR3 is 18 amino acids long. The germline V gene encodes CDR1 SGDLS and CDR2 YYNGEE.

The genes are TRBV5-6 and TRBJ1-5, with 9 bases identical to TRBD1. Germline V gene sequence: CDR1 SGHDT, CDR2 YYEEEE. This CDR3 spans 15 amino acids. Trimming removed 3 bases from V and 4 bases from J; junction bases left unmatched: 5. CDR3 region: CASSSDRGTNQPQHF. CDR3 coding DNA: TGTGCCAGCAGCTCTGACAGGGGGACAAATCAGCCCCAGCATTTT.

CDR3 loop: CAVPRDRGLSSSYEQYF. The CDR3 region has the DNA TGTGCCGTGCCCCGGGACAGGGGGCTTTCAAGCTCCTACGAGCAGTACTTC. The chain uses TRBV30 and TRBJ2-7, with TRBD1 identical over 12 bases. V shed 8 bases, J shed 0 bases, and the junction held 14 bases outside the gene matches. The V gene's germline CDR1 is GTSNPN and CDR2 SVGIG (reference sequence). The CDR3 consists of 17 residues.

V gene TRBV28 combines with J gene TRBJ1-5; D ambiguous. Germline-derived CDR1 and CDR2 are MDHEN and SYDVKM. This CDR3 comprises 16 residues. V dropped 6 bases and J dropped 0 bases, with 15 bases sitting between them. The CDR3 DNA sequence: TGTGCCAGCAGCTCGGCGGGTGACATTAGCAATCAGCCCCAGCATTTT. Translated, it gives CASSSAGDISNQPQHF.

The CDR3 spells CASSPYFSGNTIYF. In DNA, the CDR3 is TGTGCCAGCAGCCCCTATTTCTCTGGAAACACCATATATTTT. The gene calls are TRBV9 and TRBJ1-3; no definite D call. Per germline, CDR1 SGDLS and CDR2 YYNGEE. V was trimmed by 4 bases and J by 0 bases, leaving 8 bases between them. The CDR3 runs 14 residues.

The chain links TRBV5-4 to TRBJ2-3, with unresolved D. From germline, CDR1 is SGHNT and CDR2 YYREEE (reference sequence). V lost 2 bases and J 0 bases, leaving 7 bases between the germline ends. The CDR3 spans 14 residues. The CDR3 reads CASSFKTSTDTQYF. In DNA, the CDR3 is TGTGCCAGCAGCTTCAAGACAAGCACAGATACGCAGTATTTT.

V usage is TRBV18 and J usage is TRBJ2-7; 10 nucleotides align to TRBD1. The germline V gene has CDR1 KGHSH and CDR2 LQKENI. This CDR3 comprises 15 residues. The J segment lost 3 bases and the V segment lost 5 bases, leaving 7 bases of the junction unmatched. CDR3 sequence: CASSSKGTGVYEQYF. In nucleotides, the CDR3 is TGTGCCAGCTCATCCAAGGGGACAGGGGTCTACGAGCAGTACTTC.

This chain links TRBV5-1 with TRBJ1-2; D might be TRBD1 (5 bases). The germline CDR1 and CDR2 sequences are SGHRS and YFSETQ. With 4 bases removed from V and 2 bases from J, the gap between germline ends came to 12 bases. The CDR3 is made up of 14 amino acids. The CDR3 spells CASSRDGDNYGYTF. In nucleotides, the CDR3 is TGCGCCAGCAGCAGGGACGGAGACAACTATGGCTACACCTTC.

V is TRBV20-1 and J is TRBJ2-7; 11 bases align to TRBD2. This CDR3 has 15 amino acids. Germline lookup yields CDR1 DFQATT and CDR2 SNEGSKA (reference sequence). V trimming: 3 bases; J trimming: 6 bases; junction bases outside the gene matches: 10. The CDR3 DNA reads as TGCAGTGCTAGCTATTCGGCTAGCGGGAGGAGCGAGCAGTACTTC. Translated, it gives CSASYSASGRSEQYF.

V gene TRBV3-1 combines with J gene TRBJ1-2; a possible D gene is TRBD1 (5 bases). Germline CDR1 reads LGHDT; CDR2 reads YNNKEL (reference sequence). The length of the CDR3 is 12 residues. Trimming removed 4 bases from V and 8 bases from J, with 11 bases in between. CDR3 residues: CASSRDRFGYTF. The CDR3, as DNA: TGTGCCAGCAGCCGGGACCGCTTCGGCTACACCTTC.

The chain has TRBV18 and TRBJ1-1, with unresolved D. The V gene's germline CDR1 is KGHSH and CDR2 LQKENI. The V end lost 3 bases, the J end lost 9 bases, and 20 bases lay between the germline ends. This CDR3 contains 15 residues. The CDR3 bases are TGTGCCAGCTCACCTGAGACCCGCAATTGGGGTAAAGCTTTCTTT. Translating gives CASSPETRNWGKAFF. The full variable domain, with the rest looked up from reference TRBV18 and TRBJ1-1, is NAGVMQNPRHLVRRRGQEARLRCSPMKGHSHVYWYRQLPEEGLKFMVYLQKENIIDESGMPKERFSAEFPKEGPSILRIQQVVRGDSAAYFCASSPETRNWGKAFFGQGTRLTVV.

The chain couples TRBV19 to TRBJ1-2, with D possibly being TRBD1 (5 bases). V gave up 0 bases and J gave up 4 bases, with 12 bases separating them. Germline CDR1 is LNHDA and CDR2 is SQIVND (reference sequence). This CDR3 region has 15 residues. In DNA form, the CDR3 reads TGTGCCAGTAGTATAGACGGACACAGACGCTATGGCTACACCTTC. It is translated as CASSIDGHRRYGYTF.

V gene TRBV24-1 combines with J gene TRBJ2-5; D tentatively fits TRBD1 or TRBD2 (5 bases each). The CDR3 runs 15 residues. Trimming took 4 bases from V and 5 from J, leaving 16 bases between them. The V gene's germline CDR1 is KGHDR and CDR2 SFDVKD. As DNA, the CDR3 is TGTGCCACCAGTGACCCAGGGAGCCGGAGGGAGACCCAGTACTTC. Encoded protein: CATSDPGSRRETQYF.

The CDR3 DNA sequence: TGTGCCAGCAGGCTTAGGGGGAACACTGAAGCTTTCTTT. Protein: CASRLRGNTEAFF. V usage is TRBV28 and J usage is TRBJ1-1; D perhaps matches TRBD1 (5 bases). With 6 bases removed from V and 1 base from J, the gap between germline ends came to 9 bases. Germline V lookup: CDR1 MDHEN, CDR2 SYDVKM. This CDR3 is built from 13 residues.

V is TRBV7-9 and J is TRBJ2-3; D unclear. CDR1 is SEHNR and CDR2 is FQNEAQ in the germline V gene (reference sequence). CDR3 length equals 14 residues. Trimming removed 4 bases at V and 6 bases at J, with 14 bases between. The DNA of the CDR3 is TGTGCCAGCAGCTCCGCCTCCGTGTGGGATACGCAGTATTTT. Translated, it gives CASSSASVWDTQYF.

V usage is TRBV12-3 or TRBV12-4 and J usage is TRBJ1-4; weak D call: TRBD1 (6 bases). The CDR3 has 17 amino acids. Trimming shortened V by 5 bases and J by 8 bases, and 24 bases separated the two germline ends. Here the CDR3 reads CASSLPGGGSAREKLFF. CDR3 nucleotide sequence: TGTGCCAGCAGTCTTCCCGGGGGGGGCTCAGCGAGAGAAAAACTGTTTTTT.

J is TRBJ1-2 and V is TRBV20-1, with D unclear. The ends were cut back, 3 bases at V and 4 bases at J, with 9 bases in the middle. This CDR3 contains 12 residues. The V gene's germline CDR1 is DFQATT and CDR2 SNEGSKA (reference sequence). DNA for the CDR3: TGCAGTGCTAGGACCGAAACCTATGGCTACACCTTC. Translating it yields CSARTETYGYTF.

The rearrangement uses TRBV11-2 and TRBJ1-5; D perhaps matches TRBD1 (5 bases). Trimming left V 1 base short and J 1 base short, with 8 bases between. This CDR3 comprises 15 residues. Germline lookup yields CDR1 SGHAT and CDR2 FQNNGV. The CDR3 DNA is TGTGCCAGCAGCTTAGTTGCAGGGAGCAATCAGCCCCAGCATTTT. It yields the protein CASSLVAGSNQPQHF.